These 14 T cell receptor beta chains share one sample of origin, sequenced in a study of preoperative IRX-2 immunotherapy in early breast cancer (dated by TCRdb to between 2019 and 2020). Sample treatment or condition, as interpreted from the label and publication: preoperative locoregional IRX-2 cytokine immunotherapy. The receptor library was made with the immunoSEQ multiplex PCR assay. In its TCRdb copy, this immuneACCESS table keeps in-frame sequences only and misses some clones. Where compared with another copy, unresolved V genes explain less than half of these, and the others have no known cause. This sample holds tens of thousands of clones; about 90% were observed only once. Around 1.6% of the sample goes to the ten largest clones. The source was tumor tissue, collected after IRX-2 immunotherapy. These receptors all come from a human donor with breast cancer.

The V gene is TRBV9, the J gene TRBJ1-1; 9 bases match TRBD1. CDR3 length: 17 amino acids. J lost 0 bases, V lost 5 bases, and 11 bases had no gene match. CDR1 is SGDLS, CDR2 YYNGEE, per germline. As DNA, the CDR3 is TGTGCCAGCAGTGACCGCAGGGACAGGGCCTTGAACACTGAAGCTTTCTTT. The encoded protein is CASSDRRDRALNTEAFF.

In DNA form, the CDR3 reads TGTGCCAGCAGCTCCCGACTAGCGGGTGGAAAACTAGCCAAAAACATTCAGTACTTC. It encodes CASSSRLAGGKLAKNIQYF. This chain uses TRBV6-8 with TRBJ2-4, with 10 bases matching TRBD2. The CDR3 spans 19 residues. V dropped 6 bases and J dropped 0; count of bases not matched to a gene: 14. Germline loops: CDR1 MNHGY, CDR2 SAAAGT.

This clone was found once. The chain uses TRBV6-8 and TRBJ1-3; D not resolved. CDR3 length: 15 amino acids. Trimming cost V 2 bases and J 0 bases, with 8 bases left between them. Germline values: CDR1 MNHGY, CDR2 SAAAGT. CDR3 nucleotides: TGTGCCAGCAGTTACGTCCAGAGCTCTGGAAACACCATATATTTT. Protein sequence: CASSYVQSSGNTIYF.

J is TRBJ1-2 and V is TRBV19, with D possibly matching TRBD1 (5 bases). The CDR3 is 11 amino acids. Germline V gene data show CDR1 as LNHDA and CDR2 as SQIVND (reference sequence). V was clipped by 1 base and J by 8 bases, with 5 bases between them. In nucleotides, the CDR3 is TGTGCCAGTAGTATAGGGGGCGGCTACACCTTC. Its translation is CASSIGGGYTF. The variable domain in full, with the rest retrieved from reference TRBV19 and TRBJ1-2, is DGGITQSPKYLFRKEGQNVTLSCEQNLNHDAMYWYRQDPGQGLRLIYYSQIVNDFQKGDIAEGYSVSREKKESFPLTVTSAQKNPTAFYLCASSIGGGYTFGSGTRLTVV.

The genes are TRBV5-1 and TRBJ1-5; perhaps TRBD1 as D (5 bases). Trimming cost V 0 bases and J 12 bases, with 19 bases left between them. Looked up from germline, CDR1 is SGHRS and CDR2 is YFSETQ. This CDR3 region has 15 residues. In DNA form, the CDR3 reads TGCGCCAGCAGCTTGGATAGTGGTACAGGCCGAATCCAGCATTTT. Its translation is CASSLDSGTGRIQHF.

The chain uses TRBV29-1 and TRBJ1-1, with D perhaps TRBD1 (5 bases). Germline loops: CDR1 SQVTM, CDR2 ANQGSEA. This CDR3 contains 14 residues. DNA for the CDR3: TGCAGTACTACCGGCGGGACGGCGAACACTGAAGCTTTCTTT. Translated, it gives CSTTGGTANTEAFF.

This chain joins TRBV10-2 and TRBJ2-7; perhaps TRBD2 as D (7 bases). The V gene lost 11 bases and the J gene lost 5 bases, with 19 bases spanning the gap. Germline CDR1 WSHSY, CDR2 SAAADI. The CDR3 is made up of 13 amino acids. The CDR3 DNA reads as TGCGCCTCCTCCGGCGGGGGCGTGGACGAGCAGTACGTC. Its protein product is CASSGGGVDEQYV.

The CDR3 spells CASSFVWHLNYGYTF. The DNA for the CDR3 is TGTGCCAGCAGCTTTGTATGGCACCTTAACTATGGCTACACCTTC. The gene calls are TRBV11-3 and TRBJ1-2; unclear D gene. The V end lost 3 bases, the J end lost 1 base, and 12 bases lay between the germline ends. This CDR3 has 15 residues. Germline V CDR1 and CDR2: SGHNT, YENEEA.

The J gene is TRBJ2-1, the V gene TRBV11-3; 10 nucleotides line up with TRBD1. There are 14 residues in the CDR3. V trimming: 6 bases; J trimming: 6 bases; junction bases outside the gene matches: 5. Germline CDR1 and CDR2: SGHNT and YENEEA. CDR3 sequence reads: CASRRQGAPNEQFF. In DNA form, the CDR3 reads TGTGCCAGCAGGAGACAGGGGGCGCCCAATGAGCAGTTCTTC.

The chain couples TRBV30 to TRBJ2-1; the D is unclear. The CDR3 length is 13 residues. The V end was cut by 0 bases, the J end by 7 bases, with 10 bases between. In germline, CDR1 is GTSNPN, CDR2 SVGIG (reference sequence). CDR3 amino acids: CAWSVMGPNEQFF. The CDR3 DNA follows: TGTGCCTGGAGTGTGATGGGCCCAAATGAGCAGTTCTTC.

J is TRBJ2-3 and V is TRBV6-8, with TRBD1 matching 10 bases. The CDR3 runs 17 residues. The V and J ends lost 0 bases and 1 base, in that order; junction bases with no gene match: 4. From germline, CDR1 is MNHGY and CDR2 SAAAGT. CDR3 in DNA: TGTGCCAGCAGTTACTCGAAGACAGGGGGCGGCACAGATACGCAGTATTTT. It is translated as CASSYSKTGGGTDTQYF.

V gene TRBV29-1 combines with J gene TRBJ2-5; D may match TRBD1 or TRBD2 (5 bases each). The CDR3 has 15 amino acids. Trimming removed 4 bases from V and 4 bases from J, with 19 bases in between. Per germline, CDR1 SQVTM and CDR2 ANQGSEA. The CDR3 DNA sequence: TGCAGCGTTGTTCATCGGGGCAGGGCAGGAGAGACCCAGTACTTC. Translating gives CSVVHRGRAGETQYF.

The chain employs TRBV29-1 and TRBJ2-4, with 8 bases aligning to TRBD2. Trimming took 3 bases from V and 1 from J; bases not matched to a gene: 5. The CDR3 has 15 amino acids. The germline V gene encodes CDR1 SQVTM and CDR2 ANQGSEA. For the CDR3, the DNA is TGCAGCGTTGAGATCGGGGGGGCGGCCAAAAACATTCAGTACTTC. As protein: CSVEIGGAAKNIQYF.

Of note for this clone: A read error may produce the germline difference seen at one junction end. The chain is built from TRBV12-5 and TRBJ2-1; maybe TRBD2 (5 bases). This CDR3 is 15 amino acids long. Germline V gives CDR1 LGHNT, CDR2 FRNRAP. The CDR3 protein is CASKSAGFSHNEQFF. The CDR3 DNA sequence: TGTGCCAGCAAGTCGGCGGGCTTCTCCCACAATGAGCAGTTCTTC.